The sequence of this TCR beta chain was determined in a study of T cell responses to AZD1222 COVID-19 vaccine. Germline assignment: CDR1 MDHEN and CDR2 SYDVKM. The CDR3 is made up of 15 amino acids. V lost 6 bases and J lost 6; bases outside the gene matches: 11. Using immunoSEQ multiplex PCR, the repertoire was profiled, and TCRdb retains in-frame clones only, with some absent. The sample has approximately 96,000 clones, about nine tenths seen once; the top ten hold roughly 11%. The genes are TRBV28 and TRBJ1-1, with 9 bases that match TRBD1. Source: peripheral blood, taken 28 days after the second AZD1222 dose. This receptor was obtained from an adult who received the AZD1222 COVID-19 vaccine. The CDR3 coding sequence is TGTGCCAGCAGGGGGACAGGGTTTTCGGTCGCTGAAGCTTTCTTT. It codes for CASRGTGFSVAEAFF.